The rows below give T cell receptor beta chains drawn from one sample of a study of T cell repertoires in cytomegalovirus infection. Their specific antigens are unknown. Via MiXCR, TCRdb re-called the reads, giving one row per CDR3 protein. Of 600,000 to 700,000 distinct CDR3 sequences in the sample, roughly 30% were seen once. The sample here was cultured PBMCs, taken from culture after CMV antigen stimulation. These receptors originate from a human donor in good health (CMV status not recorded). Some clones in this sample may be carry-over from other donors' samples. The conserved cysteine and the conserved F or W are not part of the CDR3 here. Fields, in order: D gene, J gene, V gene, CDR3 protein. The D gene is left open where the match is weak.

>NA|TRBJ2-3|TRBV7-2
ASSTPRGSTDTQY
>NA|TRBJ1-2|TRBV4-1
ASSPTRTAGDGYT
>NA|TRBJ2-4|TRBV6-2/TRBV6-3
ASKDRVAKNIQY
>NA|TRBJ2-4|TRBV6-2/TRBV6-3
ASSRRTKNIQY
>NA|TRBJ2-1|TRBV6-2/TRBV6-3
ASSSPQILSYNEQF
>NA|TRBJ1-2|TRBV7-2
ASSLADYGYT
>NA|TRBJ1-2|TRBV12-3/TRBV12-4
ASSSITRGLWGWYGYT
>NA|TRBJ2-1|TRBV7-2
ASSLGGNGIEQF
>TRBD1|TRBJ2-1|TRBV7-9
ASSPGTEYNEQF
>NA|TRBJ1-6|TRBV18
ASSPQTGNSPLH
>NA|TRBJ2-1|TRBV7-8
ASSLVPAGEGEQF
>NA|TRBJ1-4|TRBV12-3/TRBV12-4
ASSLMNGEKLF
>TRBD2|TRBJ2-1|TRBV29-1
SVDGGSSYNEQF
>NA|TRBJ1-4|TRBV12-3/TRBV12-4
ASTRGGTNEKLF
>NA|TRBJ2-7|TRBV10-3
AISESLRVSSYEQY
>NA|TRBJ1-2|TRBV29-1
SVWTGYYGYT
>NA|TRBJ1-5|TRBV24-1
ATSGGGNQPQH
>NA|TRBJ1-1|TRBV7-9
ASTSLRVGAMNTEAF
>NA|TRBJ2-1|TRBV10-3
AISESVGGRDEQF
>TRBD1|TRBJ2-1|TRBV19
ASSRDREGRHNEQF
>TRBD1|TRBJ1-4|TRBV7-9
ASSSSRDRGFEKLF
>NA|TRBJ2-5|TRBV10-3
AISESETQY
>NA|TRBJ2-5|TRBV4-1
ASSQERRARETQY
>NA|TRBJ2-4|TRBV7-2
ASSSSIAKNIQY
>NA|TRBJ2-5|TRBV5-6
ASSKTGSETQY
>TRBD2|TRBJ2-2|TRBV7-9
ASRTTGTSNTGELF
>NA|TRBJ2-5|TRBV27
ASSKVSGETQY
>NA|TRBJ1-6|TRBV20-1
SAYTGTDVWTLH
>TRBD2|TRBJ2-2|TRBV7-2
ASSLWGGTGELF
>NA|TRBJ2-2|TRBV2
ASSARGPTNTGELF
>NA|TRBJ2-3|TRBV4-3
ASSQGVGRDTQY
>TRBD2|TRBJ2-1|TRBV6-1
ASSILAGGWYEQF
>TRBD2|TRBJ2-3|TRBV7-2
ASSYIGGLAGEDTQY
>NA|TRBJ1-5|TRBV20-1
SAGGQLSNQPQH
>NA|TRBJ2-7|TRBV7-2
ASSFRTQTYEQY
>NA|TRBJ2-3|TRBV7-2
ASSLIPETDTQY
>NA|TRBJ1-2|TRBV7-9
ASSNTRGYT